The rows below give T cell receptor beta chains drawn from one sample of a study of glioma-infiltrating T cells. TCRdb analysed the multiplex PCR reads with MiXCR anew, one entry per CDR3 protein. Of around 120,000 distinct CDR3 sequences in the sample, 24% were seen once. Sequenced input: glioma tissue, nonneoplastic brain tissue, or PBMCs (not recorded which). The source of these receptors is a human donor with low-grade glioma or glioblastoma, undergoing nonglioma brain surgery, or in good health (not recorded which). Each CDR3 is given with its conserved first and last residue. The D gene is left open where the match is weak. Expanded clones get a size class; other rows say once, few or many, or leave the size out.

TRBD2	TRBV12-3/TRBV12-4	TRBJ2-3	.	CASSSYSGGAPDTQYF	TGTGCCAGCAGTTCCTATAGCGGGGGGGCACCAGATACGCAGTATTTT
.	TRBV12-3/TRBV12-4	TRBJ1-2	many	CASSLTGAPRGYTF	TGTGCCAGCAGCCTGACAGGAGCCCCTAGAGGCTACACCTTC
.	TRBV6-6	TRBJ2-1	few	CASSYRGWDEQFF	TGTGCCAGCAGTTACCGGGGTTGGGATGAGCAGTTCTTC
TRBD1	TRBV20-1	TRBJ2-5	few	CSARDNRGGAQYF	TGCAGTGCTAGAGATAACAGGGGTGGGGCCCAGTACTTC
.	TRBV3-1	TRBJ2-1	few	CASRDQGAPEQFF	TGTGCCAGCAGGGACCAAGGGGCCCCTGAGCAGTTCTTC
.	TRBV19	TRBJ1-2	few	CASSAQDYGYTF	TGTGCCAGTAGTGCCCAGGACTATGGCTACACCTTC
.	TRBV6-1	TRBJ2-1	many	CASDPGRINNEQFF	TGTGCCAGCGACCCGGGACGGATTAACAATGAGCAGTTCTTC
.	TRBV3-1	TRBJ2-3	.	CASSQDWAQSTDTQYF	TGTGCCAGCAGCCAAGATTGGGCACAAAGCACAGATACGCAGTATTTT
.	TRBV12-3/TRBV12-4	TRBJ2-3	.	CASSFQGGTDTQYF	TGTGCCAGCAGTTTCCAGGGAGGCACAGATACGCAGTATTTT
.	TRBV18	TRBJ2-5	.	CASSPPGVAVLRETQYF	TGTGCCAGCTCACCACCCGGGGTAGCTGTTTTGAGGGAGACCCAGTACTTC
.	TRBV20-1	TRBJ1-6	few	CSVPADGASSYNSPLHF	TGCAGTGTGCCGGCGGATGGGGCGAGCTCCTATAATTCACCCCTCCACTTT
TRBD1	TRBV5-4	TRBJ2-1	.	CASSLSRGSILSYNEQFF	TGTGCCAGCAGCTTGTCCAGGGGGTCCATTCTCTCCTACAATGAGCAGTTCTTC
.	TRBV7-9	TRBJ2-5	.	CASTHYGMEETQYF	TGTGCCAGCACCCATTATGGCATGGAAGAGACCCAGTACTTC
.	TRBV7-2	TRBJ1-5	many	CASSPTGINQPQHF	TGTGCCAGCAGCCCTACAGGGATTAATCAGCCCCAGCATTTT
.	TRBV9	TRBJ2-1	.	CASRSSYNEQFF	TGTGCCTCCCGTTCATCCTACAATGAGCAGTTCTTC
.	TRBV18	TRBJ2-1	few	CASSPAGYNEQFF	TGTGCCAGCTCACCCGCCGGGTACAATGAGCAGTTCTTC
.	TRBV3-1	TRBJ1-5	.	CASSPMVGGPQHF	TGTGCCAGCAGCCCCATGGTGGGCGGGCCCCAGCATTTT
.	TRBV12-3/TRBV12-4	TRBJ1-1	few	CASSLLQGNTEAFF	TGTGCCAGCAGCTTATTACAGGGCAACACTGAAGCTTTCTTT
.	TRBV10-2	TRBJ1-1	few	CASMSGRGNTEAFF	TGCGCCAGCATGTCGGGCAGGGGAAACACTGAAGCTTTCTTT
.	TRBV20-1	TRBJ1-1	many	CSARVRGTEAFF	TGCAGTGCTAGAGTGCGGGGCACTGAAGCTTTCTTT
.	TRBV5-1	TRBJ1-6	few	CASRDGKDSPLHF	TGCGCCAGCAGGGACGGGAAGGATTCACCCCTCCACTTT
.	TRBV6-6	TRBJ2-2	.	CASSYSITPGSGELFF	TGTGCCAGCAGTTACTCGATCACTCCAGGATCCGGGGAGCTGTTTTTT
.	TRBV20-1	TRBJ1-5	many	CSATQGINNQPQHF	TGCAGTGCAACGCAGGGTATCAACAATCAGCCCCAGCATTTT
TRBD1	TRBV3-1	TRBJ1-5	few	CASSRTGARNQPQHF	TGTGCCAGCAGCAGGACAGGGGCCCGCAATCAGCCCCAGCATTTT
.	TRBV28	TRBJ2-2	few	CASKSGRWRTGELFF	TGTGCCAGCAAGAGTGGTCGGTGGAGGACCGGGGAGCTGTTTTTT
.	TRBV2	TRBJ1-4	few	CASIWGTVRGEKLFF	TGTGCCAGCATCTGGGGTACGGTCCGTGGGGAAAAACTGTTTTTT
TRBD1	TRBV6-1	TRBJ2-5	many	CASTRDRQETQYF	TGTGCCAGCACCCGGGACAGACAAGAGACCCAGTACTTC
.	TRBV7-3	TRBJ2-1	.	CASSSRLQNNEQFF	TGTGCCAGCAGCTCCCGACTGCAAAACAATGAGCAGTTCTTC
TRBD1	TRBV19	TRBJ1-5	.	CASSMDRDHQPQHF	TGTGCCAGTAGTATGGACAGGGACCATCAGCCCCAGCATTTT
.	TRBV12-3/TRBV12-4	TRBJ2-4	.	CASSLLQVSAKNIQYF	TGTGCCAGCAGTTTGCTCCAGGTATCAGCCAAAAACATTCAGTACTTC
TRBD1	TRBV7-6	TRBJ2-3	many	CASSPGQGSTDTQYF	TGTGCCAGCAGCCCCGGACAGGGGTCCACAGATACGCAGTATTTT
.	TRBV30	TRBJ1-4	.	CAWSSRTPPNEKLFF	TGTGCCTGGAGTTCTCGGACCCCGCCGAATGAAAAACTGTTTTTT
.	TRBV24-1	TRBJ1-1	many	CATSGSGAGTEAFF	TGTGCCACCAGTGGGTCCGGGGCTGGCACTGAAGCTTTCTTT
.	TRBV20-1	TRBJ1-4	few	CSARDTTAGSKGLFF	TGCAGTGCTAGAGATACGACCGCTGGGTCGAAAGGGCTGTTTTTT
.	TRBV7-2	TRBJ2-1	.	CASSFLGIGNEQFF	TGTGCCAGCAGCTTCCTGGGGATAGGGAATGAGCAGTTCTTC
TRBD1	TRBV28	TRBJ2-5	few	CASSPDRVETQYF	TGTGCCAGCAGCCCAGACAGGGTAGAGACCCAGTACTTC